Below, 13 T cell receptor beta chains from the same sample are listed, as sequenced in a study of technical replicates of blood from several donors. Data came from immunoSEQ multiplex PCR; TCRdb stores just in-frame clones and leaves some out. The sample lists about 53,000 clones; 70% to 90% were seen once. Material for sequencing was PBMCs. Source of these receptors: a human donor in good health. Some clones in this sample may be carry-over from other donors' samples.

V usage is TRBV5-6 and J usage is TRBJ2-1, with a tentative D call TRBD1 (7 bases). Per germline, CDR1 SGHDT and CDR2 YYEEEE. There are 15 residues in the CDR3. The V and J ends lost 2 bases and 4 bases respectively, with 13 bases between them. CDR3 nucleotide sequence: TGTGCCAGCAGCTTACAGGGGACTCCATACAATGAGCAGTTCTTC. Translation gives CASSLQGTPYNEQFF.

V gene TRBV7-2 combines with J gene TRBJ2-7; 7 bases are shared with TRBD1. From germline, CDR1 is SGHTA and CDR2 FQGNSA. V shed 5 bases and J 4 bases; nucleotides not matched to a gene: 5. This CDR3 has 13 residues. This CDR3 reads CASSTQGLYEQYF. In DNA, the CDR3 is TGTGCCAGCAGCACACAGGGGTTGTACGAGCAGTACTTC. Looking up the rest from reference TRBV7-2 and TRBJ2-7 gives the full variable domain: GAGVSQSPSNKVTEKGKDVELRCDPISGHTALYWYRQSLGQGLEFLIYFQGNSAPDKSGLPSDRFSAERTGGSVSTLTIQRTQQEDSAVYLCASSTQGLYEQYFGPGTRLTVT.

This chain connects TRBV15 to TRBJ2-1; 7 bases agree with TRBD1. CDR1 LNHNV and CDR2 YYDKDF come from the germline V gene (reference sequence). Germline trimming cut 4 bases from V and 2 bases from J; bases unmatched to any gene: 5. The CDR3 is made up of 15 amino acids. CDR3 coding DNA: TGTGCCACCAGCAATACAGGGGCGGCCTACAATGAGCAGTTCTTC. Translated: CATSNTGAAYNEQFF.

V gene TRBV5-1 combines with J gene TRBJ2-5; 9 nucleotides line up with TRBD2. V trimming: 3 bases; J trimming: 3 bases; junction bases outside the gene matches: 9. CDR1 is SGHRS and CDR2 is YFSETQ in the germline V gene. This CDR3 comprises 16 residues. CDR3 sequence: CASSWERGEGEETQYF. CDR3 coding DNA: TGCGCCAGCAGCTGGGAGCGGGGGGAGGGAGAAGAGACCCAGTACTTC.

The rearrangement uses TRBV27 and TRBJ1-4; D might be TRBD1 (6 bases). Per germline, CDR1 MNHEY and CDR2 SMNVEV (reference sequence). The V end lost 5 bases, the J end lost 5 bases, and 12 bases lay between the germline ends. This CDR3 contains 14 residues. The CDR3 sequence: CASSGTRGNEKLFF. DNA of the CDR3: TGTGCCAGCAGTGGGACAAGGGGGAATGAAAAACTGTTTTTT.

The V call is TRBV5-5, the J call TRBJ2-7, with 11 bases that match TRBD1. Germline loops: CDR1 SGHKS, CDR2 YYEKEE (reference sequence). The CDR3 spans 16 residues. The J segment lost 4 bases and the V segment lost 2 bases, leaving 8 bases of the junction unmatched. In DNA, the CDR3 is TGTGCCAGCAGCTTTTCGGGACAGGGGGTCTGGTACGAGCAGTACTTC. Its protein product is CASSFSGQGVWYEQYF.

The chain is built from TRBV5-6 and TRBJ1-4; TRBD1 agrees at 9 bases. This CDR3 has 16 amino acids. In germline, CDR1 is SGHDT, CDR2 YYEEEE. V lost 4 bases to trimming and J lost 8 bases; unmatched junction nucleotides: 12. The CDR3 sequence: CASSNLQGARSEKLFF. The CDR3 region has the DNA TGTGCCAGCAGCAATCTACAGGGGGCGCGTTCAGAAAAACTGTTTTTT.

The chain combines TRBV6-5 with TRBJ2-5; a weak D match, TRBD2 (5 bases). The CDR3 is 15 amino acids. V was trimmed by 2 bases and J by 5 bases, leaving 15 bases between them. From germline, CDR1 is MNHEY and CDR2 SVGAGI. The CDR3 reads CASSYAGRPGETQYF. The CDR3 DNA sequence: TGTGCCAGCAGTTACGCTGGCAGGCCGGGGGAGACCCAGTACTTC.

Here the CDR3 DNA reads TGTGCCAGCAGCGCACGAGGGGGATATGAAAAACTGTTTTTT. Translating gives CASSARGGYEKLFF. The chain uses TRBV13 and TRBJ1-4; a possible D gene is TRBD1 (6 bases). V was pared by 5 bases and J by 6 bases, with 13 bases between. Germline V gene sequence: CDR1 PRHDT, CDR2 FYEKMQ (reference sequence). The CDR3 is made up of 14 amino acids. The full variable domain, with the rest looked up from reference TRBV13 and TRBJ1-4, is AAGVIQSPRHLIKEKRETATLKCYPIPRHDTVYWYQQGPGQDPQFLISFYEKMQSDKGSIPDRFSAQQFSDYHSELNMSSLELGDSALYFCASSARGGYEKLFFGSGTQLSVL.

The chain employs TRBV7-2 and TRBJ1-2, with D unresolved. Germline values: CDR1 SGHTA, CDR2 FQGNSA. CDR3 size: 15 residues. Trimming left V 1 base short and J 4 bases short, with 13 bases between. The CDR3 DNA reads as TGTACCAGCAGCTTAGTTGAGGCAGGACTCTATGGCTACACCTTC. Its translation: CTSSLVEAGLYGYTF.

The chain carries TRBV25-1 and TRBJ1-2; the D gene is possibly TRBD1 (5 bases). The CDR3 has 13 residues. The V gene's germline CDR1 is MGHDK and CDR2 SYGVNS. With 8 bases removed from V and 7 bases from J, the gap between germline ends came to 17 bases. CDR3 residues: CASGVIGVSGYTF. As DNA, the CDR3 is TGTGCCAGCGGTGTCATAGGGGTTAGTGGCTACACCTTC.

This clone showed up just a few times. The V gene is TRBV7-9, the J gene TRBJ1-6; D is undetermined. V was pared by 8 bases and J by 3 bases, with 8 bases between. The length of the CDR3 is 13 residues. CDR1 SEHNR and CDR2 FQNEAQ come from the germline V gene (reference sequence). In DNA form, the CDR3 reads TGTGCCAGCCAGGAAGACTATAATTCACCCCTCCACTTT. Protein: CASQEDYNSPLHF.

This clone was recorded once. The chain employs TRBV9 and TRBJ2-7; D unresolved. The V gene's germline CDR1 is SGDLS and CDR2 YYNGEE. The CDR3 covers 14 residues. Trimming left V 0 bases short and J 3 bases short, with 10 bases between. The DNA of the CDR3 is TGTGCCAGCAGCGTAGGCGATAGAAACTACGAGCAGTACTTC. Residues: CASSVGDRNYEQYF.